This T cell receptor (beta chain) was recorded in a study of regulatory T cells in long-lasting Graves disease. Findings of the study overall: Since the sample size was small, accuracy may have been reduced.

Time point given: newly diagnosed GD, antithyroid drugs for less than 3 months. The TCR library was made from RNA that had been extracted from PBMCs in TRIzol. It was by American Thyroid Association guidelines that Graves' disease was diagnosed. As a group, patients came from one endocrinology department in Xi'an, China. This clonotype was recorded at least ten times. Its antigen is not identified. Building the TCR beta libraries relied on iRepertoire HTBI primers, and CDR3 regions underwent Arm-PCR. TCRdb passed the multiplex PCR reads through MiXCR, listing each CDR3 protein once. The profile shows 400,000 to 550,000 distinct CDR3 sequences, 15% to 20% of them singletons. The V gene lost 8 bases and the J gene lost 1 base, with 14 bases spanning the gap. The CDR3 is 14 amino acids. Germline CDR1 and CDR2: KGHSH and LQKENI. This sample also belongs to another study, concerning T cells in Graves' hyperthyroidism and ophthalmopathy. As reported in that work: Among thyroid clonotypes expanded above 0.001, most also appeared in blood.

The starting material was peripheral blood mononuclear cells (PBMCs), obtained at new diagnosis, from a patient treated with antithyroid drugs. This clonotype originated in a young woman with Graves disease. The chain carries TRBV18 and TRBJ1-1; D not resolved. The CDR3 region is CASLEGRWNTEAFF. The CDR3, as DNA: TGTGCCAGCCTCGAAGGAAGATGGAACACTGAAGCTTTCTTT.